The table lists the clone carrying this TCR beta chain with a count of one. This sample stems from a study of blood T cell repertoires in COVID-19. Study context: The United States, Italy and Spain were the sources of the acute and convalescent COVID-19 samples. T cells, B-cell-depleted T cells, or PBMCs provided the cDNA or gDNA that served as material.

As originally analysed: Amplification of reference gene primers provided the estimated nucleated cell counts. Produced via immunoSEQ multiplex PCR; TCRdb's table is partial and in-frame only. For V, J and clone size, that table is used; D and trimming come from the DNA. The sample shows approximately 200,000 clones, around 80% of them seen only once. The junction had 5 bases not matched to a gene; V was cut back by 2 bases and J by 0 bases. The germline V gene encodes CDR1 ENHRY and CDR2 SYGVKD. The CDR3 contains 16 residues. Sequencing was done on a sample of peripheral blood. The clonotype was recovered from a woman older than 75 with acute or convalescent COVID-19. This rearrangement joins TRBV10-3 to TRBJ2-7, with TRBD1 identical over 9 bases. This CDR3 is CAISEKDRGSSYEQYF. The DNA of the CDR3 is TGTGCCATCAGTGAGAAGGACAGGGGAAGCTCCTACGAGCAGTACTTC.